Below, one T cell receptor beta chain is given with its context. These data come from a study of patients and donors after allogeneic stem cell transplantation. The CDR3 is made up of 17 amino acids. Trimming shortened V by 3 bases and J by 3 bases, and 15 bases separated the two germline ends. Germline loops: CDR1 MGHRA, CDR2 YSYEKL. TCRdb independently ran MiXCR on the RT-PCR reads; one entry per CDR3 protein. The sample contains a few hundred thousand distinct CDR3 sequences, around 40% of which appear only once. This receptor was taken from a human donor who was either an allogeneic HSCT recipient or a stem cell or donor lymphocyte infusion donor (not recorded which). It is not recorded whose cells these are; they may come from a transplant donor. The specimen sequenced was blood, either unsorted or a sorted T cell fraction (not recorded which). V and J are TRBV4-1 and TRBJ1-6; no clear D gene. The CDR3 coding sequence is TGCGCCAGCAGCCAGGCTGGGTCCAGCCACTATAATTCACCCCTCCACTTT. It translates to CASSQAGSSHYNSPLHF.